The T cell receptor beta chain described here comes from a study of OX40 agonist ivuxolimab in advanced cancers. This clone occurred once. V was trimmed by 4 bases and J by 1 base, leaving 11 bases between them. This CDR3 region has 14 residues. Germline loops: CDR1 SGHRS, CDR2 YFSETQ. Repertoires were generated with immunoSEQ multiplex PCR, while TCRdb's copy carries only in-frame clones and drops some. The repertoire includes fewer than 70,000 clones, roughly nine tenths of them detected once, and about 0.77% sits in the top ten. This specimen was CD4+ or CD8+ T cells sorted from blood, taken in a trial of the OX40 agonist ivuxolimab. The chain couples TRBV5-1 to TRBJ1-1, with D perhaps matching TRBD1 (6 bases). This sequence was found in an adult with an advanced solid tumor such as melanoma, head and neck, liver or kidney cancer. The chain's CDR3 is CASSQDSQNTEAFF. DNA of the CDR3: TGCGCCAGCAGCCAGGACAGCCAGAACACTGAAGCTTTCTTT.